This T cell receptor beta chain was sequenced in a study of patients and donors after allogeneic stem cell transplantation. This clonotype was seen only a few times. Trimming removed 5 bases at V and 2 bases at J, with 5 bases between. Germline values: CDR1 MNHEY, CDR2 SMNVEV (reference sequence). The CDR3 is 12 residues long. TCRdb passed the RT-PCR reads through MiXCR, listing each CDR3 protein once. The data show more than 150,000 distinct CDR3 sequences, with around two fifths seen just once and around 35% held by the top ten. Sample: blood, either unsorted or a sorted T cell fraction (not recorded which). The chain joins TRBV27 to TRBJ2-3; D is ambiguous. The TCR comes from a human donor who was either an allogeneic HSCT recipient or a stem cell or donor lymphocyte infusion donor (not recorded which). It is not recorded whose cells these are; they may come from a transplant donor. The DNA of the CDR3 is TGTGCCAGCAGTCCGGACACAGATACGCAGTATTTT. This translates into CASSPDTDTQYF.